This record looks at one T cell receptor beta chain sequence and its context. What it binds is not known. PCR was performed using 60 Vbeta and 13 Jbeta primers. Sequencing used immunoSEQ multiplex PCR; TCRdb keeps in-frame clones, though not all of them. The repertoire holds 200,000 or so clones, approximately 81% seen once, with roughly 3.1% in the top ten. The entry originates in a study of cytomegalovirus exposure and HLA in healthy donors. Looking at the study overall: Among the roughly 400 genotyped donors, around 81% were placed in the Caucasian-associated ancestry cluster. Study conclusions and caveats: Clonal expansion was found to be greater in HLA-associated TCR beta chains than in equally common others in a later analysis.

The trim removed 5 bases at V and 6 bases at J, leaving 13 bases unmatched. This CDR3 has 16 residues. Germline CDR1 reads SGHAT; CDR2 reads FQNNGV. Samples came from healthy bone marrow donors. The rearrangement uses TRBV11-2 and TRBJ1-2, with 9 bases that match TRBD1. Sequencing used PBMCs. The TCR comes from a young man in good health and CMV-seronegative. This CDR3 is CASSLAGTGNRNGYTF. Here the CDR3 DNA reads TGTGCCAGCAGCCTAGCCGGGACAGGGAATAGGAATGGCTACACCTTC.